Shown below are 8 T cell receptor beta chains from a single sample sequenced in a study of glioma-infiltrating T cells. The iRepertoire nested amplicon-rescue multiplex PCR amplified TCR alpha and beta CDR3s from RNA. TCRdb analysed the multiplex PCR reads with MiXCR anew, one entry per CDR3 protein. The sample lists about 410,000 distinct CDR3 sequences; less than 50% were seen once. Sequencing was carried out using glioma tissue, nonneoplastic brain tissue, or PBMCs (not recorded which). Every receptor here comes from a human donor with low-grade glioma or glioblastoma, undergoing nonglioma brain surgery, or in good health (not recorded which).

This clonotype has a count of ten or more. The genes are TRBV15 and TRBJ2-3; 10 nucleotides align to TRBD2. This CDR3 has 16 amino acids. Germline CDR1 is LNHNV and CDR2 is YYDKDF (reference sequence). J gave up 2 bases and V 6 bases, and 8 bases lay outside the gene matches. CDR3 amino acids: CATSTTAGGSTDTQYF. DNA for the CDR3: TGTGCCACCAGTACGACAGCGGGAGGGTCCACAGATACGCAGTATTTT.

The CDR3 bases are TGTGCCAGCAGCTTTGGGACCAGACAGGGCTCCTACGAGCAGTACTTC. It specifies CASSFGTRQGSYEQYF. The J gene is TRBJ2-7, the V gene TRBV7-9; 7 bases align to TRBD1. The V gene's germline CDR1 is SEHNR and CDR2 FQNEAQ (reference sequence). Trimming removed 3 bases from V and 0 bases from J; junction bases left unmatched: 8. The CDR3 runs to 16 residues.

The CDR3 DNA follows: TGTGCCAGTAGTTCTTGGAACTCCAGAGAGACCCAGTACTTC. The encoded protein is CASSSWNSRETQYF. The chain carries TRBV19 and TRBJ2-5; D is ambiguous. Germline V gene data show CDR1 as LNHDA and CDR2 as SQIVND (reference sequence). With 5 bases removed from V and 4 bases from J, the gap between germline ends came to 14 bases. This CDR3 comprises 14 residues.

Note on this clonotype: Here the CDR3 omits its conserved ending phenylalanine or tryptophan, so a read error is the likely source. As DNA, the CDR3 is TGTGCCAGCAGGGAGGACGACTCTCGGGTCAACGAGCAGTACTTA. Amino acids: CASREDDSRVNEQYL. The chain is built from TRBV28 and TRBJ2-7, with D possibly TRBD2 on 5 matching bases. V dropped 6 bases and J dropped 5 bases, with 20 bases sitting between them. Germline V gives CDR1 MDHEN, CDR2 SYDVKM. This CDR3 is 15 amino acids long.

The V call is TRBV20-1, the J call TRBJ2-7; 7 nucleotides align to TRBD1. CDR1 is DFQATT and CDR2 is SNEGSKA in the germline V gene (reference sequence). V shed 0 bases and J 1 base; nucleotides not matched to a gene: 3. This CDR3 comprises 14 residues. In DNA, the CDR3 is TGCAGTGCTAGAGATTGGGACAGATCCTACGAGCAGTACTTC. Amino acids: CSARDWDRSYEQYF.

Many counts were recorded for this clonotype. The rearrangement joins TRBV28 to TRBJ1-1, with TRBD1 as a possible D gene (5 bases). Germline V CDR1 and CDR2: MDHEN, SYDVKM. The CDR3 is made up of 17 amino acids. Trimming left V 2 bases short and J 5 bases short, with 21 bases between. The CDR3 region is CASSLRRGGFGRTEAFF. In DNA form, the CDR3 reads TGTGCCAGCAGTTTAAGGAGGGGTGGCTTCGGAAGGACTGAAGCTTTCTTT.

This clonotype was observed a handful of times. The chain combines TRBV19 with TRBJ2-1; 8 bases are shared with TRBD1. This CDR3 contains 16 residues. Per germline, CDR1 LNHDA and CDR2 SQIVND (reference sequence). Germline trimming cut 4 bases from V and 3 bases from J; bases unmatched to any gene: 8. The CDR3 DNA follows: TGTGCCAGTAGTACGATTACAGGGGGGTACTACAATGAGCAGTTCTTC. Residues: CASSTITGGYYNEQFF.

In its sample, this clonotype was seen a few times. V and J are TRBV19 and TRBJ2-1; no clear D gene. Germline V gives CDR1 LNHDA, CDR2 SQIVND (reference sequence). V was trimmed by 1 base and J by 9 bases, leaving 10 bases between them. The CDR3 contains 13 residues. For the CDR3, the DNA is TGTGCCAGTAGTATAGCCCTGGCAACTGAGCAGTTCTTC. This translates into CASSIALATEQFF. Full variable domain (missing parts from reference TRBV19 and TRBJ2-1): DGGITQSPKYLFRKEGQNVTLSCEQNLNHDAMYWYRQDPGQGLRLIYYSQIVNDFQKGDIAEGYSVSREKKESFPLTVTSAQKNPTAFYLCASSIALATEQFFGPGTRLTVL.